Presented here are 8 T cell receptor beta chains from one specimen sequenced in a study of spatial heterogeneity in lung cancer. Using its own MiXCR run on the 5' RACE reads, TCRdb lists one record per CDR3 protein. The table shows roughly 18,000 distinct CDR3 sequences, with approximately 19% occurring only once. Time point in this sample: blood at routine non-recurrence follow-up after resection. The sequencing used PBMCs, collected at follow-up. These receptors came from a male donor with early-stage non-small cell lung cancer.

This clonotype was observed a handful of times. The J gene is TRBJ1-2, the V gene TRBV19; 11 bases align to TRBD1. The V and J ends lost 2 bases and 4 bases, in that order; junction bases with no gene match: 9. CDR1 is LNHDA, CDR2 SQIVND, per germline (reference sequence). The CDR3 totals 17 residues. CDR3 in DNA: TGTGCCAGTAGTATAACCCCGGGACAGGGGGAAGGCTATGGCTACACCTTC. Its translation is CASSITPGQGEGYGYTF. The full variable domain, completed using reference TRBV19 and TRBJ1-2, is DGGITQSPKYLFRKEGQNVTLSCEQNLNHDAMYWYRQDPGQGLRLIYYSQIVNDFQKGDIAEGYSVSREKKESFPLTVTSAQKNPTAFYLCASSITPGQGEGYGYTFGSGTRLTVV.

This clonotype was counted at least ten times. CDR3 sequence: CSATRTYPGEQFF. In nucleotides, the CDR3 is TGCAGTGCTACCCGGACTTACCCCGGTGAGCAGTTCTTC. The chain employs TRBV20-1 and TRBJ2-1; a possible D gene is TRBD2 (5 bases). The V end lost 4 bases, the J end lost 9 bases, and 16 bases lay between the germline ends. Germline CDR1 and CDR2: DFQATT and SNEGSKA (reference sequence). This CDR3 is built from 13 residues.

The CDR3 DNA reads as TGTGCCACTCGCAGGGCCGCCTACGAGCAGTACTTC. It is translated as CATRRAAYEQYF. The V and J genes are TRBV6-2 or TRBV6-3 and TRBJ2-7; D might be TRBD1 (5 bases). CDR3 size: 12 residues. The V end lost 10 bases, the J end lost 2 bases, and 12 bases lay between the germline ends. The V gene's germline CDR1 is MNHEY and CDR2 SVGEGT.

This chain connects TRBV7-2 to TRBJ2-2; D is unresolved. V was pared by 4 bases and J by 3 bases, with 3 bases between. The CDR3 has 12 residues. Germline loops: CDR1 SGHTA, CDR2 FQGNSA. The CDR3 loop reads CASSSYTGELFF. CDR3 coding DNA: TGTGCCAGCAGCTCATACACCGGGGAGCTGTTTTTT.

The chain employs TRBV30 and TRBJ2-7; TRBD1 matches at 7 bases. The CDR3 is 11 amino acids. CDR1 is GTSNPN and CDR2 is SVGIG in the germline V gene (reference sequence). V lost 3 bases to trimming and J lost 6 bases; unmatched junction nucleotides: 2. The CDR3 region is CAWRWTGEQYF. CDR3 bases: TGTGCCTGGAGATGGACAGGCGAGCAGTACTTC.

The chain uses TRBV18 and TRBJ2-1; D may be TRBD1 (5 bases). The V gene's germline CDR1 is KGHSH and CDR2 LQKENI. The CDR3 has 17 amino acids. V dropped 0 bases and J dropped 4 bases, with 16 bases sitting between them. CDR3 nucleotides: TGTGCCAGCTCACCACCTAATCTCCCAGGGAAGTACAATGAGCAGTTCTTC. Protein sequence: CASSPPNLPGKYNEQFF.

This clonotype is deemed medium-sized (0.01 to 0.1%). The rearrangement joins TRBV4-3 to TRBJ1-2; D possibly corresponds to TRBD1 (6 bases). This CDR3 comprises 14 residues. V shed 1 base and J shed 6 bases, with 12 bases lying between them. Germline V gene lookup returns CDR1 LGHNA and CDR2 YSLEER. As DNA, the CDR3 is TGCGCCAGCAGCCAAGGATGGGGGGCGCATGGCTACACCTTC. It specifies CASSQGWGAHGYTF.

This clonotype was found a few times. The chain has TRBV4-2 and TRBJ2-3; 9 positions agree with TRBD2. Trimming cost V 0 bases and J 4 bases; bases outside gene matches: 2. There are 15 residues in the CDR3. Germline assignment: CDR1 LGHNA and CDR2 YNFKEQ. The DNA for the CDR3 is TGTGCCAGCAGCCAAGACGGCGGGGGGGCAGATACGCAGTATTTT. Translation gives CASSQDGGGADTQYF.